This T cell receptor (beta chain) appears in the sequencing data of a study of T cell responses to AZD1222 COVID-19 vaccine. Germline values: CDR1 DFQATT, CDR2 SNEGSKA (reference sequence). The V end was cut by 4 bases, the J end by 7 bases, with 10 bases between. The CDR3 extends over 11 amino acids. Repertoires were generated with immunoSEQ multiplex PCR, while TCRdb's copy carries only in-frame clones and drops some. The sample has about 100,000 clones, 86% seen once. This TCR was sampled from an adult in good health. Source: peripheral blood, taken on day 0 of AZD1222 vaccination. The chain uses TRBV20-1 and TRBJ1-1, with TRBD1 as a possible D gene (6 bases). The CDR3 DNA follows: TGCAGTGCTAATCCAGGGGTTGAAGCTTTCTTT. Amino acids: CSANPGVEAFF.